This T cell receptor beta chain derives from a study of cytomegalovirus exposure and HLA in healthy donors. Per the germline V gene, CDR1 is SGHTS and CDR2 is YDEGEE. The CDR3 spans 14 residues. Trimming pared 0 bases from V and 7 bases from J, leaving 10 bases between. As concerns this clone: Its antigen is as yet unknown.

Study outcomes and limitations: Highly shared sequence variants in one cluster were likely a sequencing artifact. Three of the chains that were CMV-associated were confirmed in vitro to be specific for CMV antigens. In a later analysis, TCR beta V- and J-gene trimming showed a link to a missense DCLRE1C variant.

60 Vbeta and 13 Jbeta primers were used in PCR. Using immunoSEQ multiplex PCR, the repertoire was profiled, and TCRdb retains in-frame clones only, with some absent. In the table there are 150,000 to 200,000 clones, roughly 88% of which are singletons. The chain is built from TRBV5-8 and TRBJ1-4; D unresolved. The TCR was taken from a woman younger than 30 in good health and CMV-seronegative. The sample was PBMCs. The CDR3 sequence: CASSLVQIGEKLFF. CDR3 nucleotides: TGTGCCAGCAGCTTGGTTCAGATTGGTGAAAAACTGTTTTTT.